These 23 T cell receptor beta chains originate from one sample sequenced in a study of shared clonotypes between healthy human individuals. CD45RO-negative CD8 cells positively selected for CCR7 made up the naive population, which excluded terminally differentiated effector memory CD45RA+ cells. Libraries were prepared by immunoSEQ multiplex PCR; TCRdb keeps only in-frame clonotypes and omits some of them. The table has about 2.1 million clones, around 93% seen once. Sequencing was performed on naive CD8+ T cells from PBMCs. These receptors came from a man aged 18 to 29 in good health. Some clones in this sample may be carry-over from other donors' samples.

Only one count was recorded for this clone. This rearrangement joins TRBV30 to TRBJ2-1, with TRBD2 identical over 7 bases. J was trimmed by 5 bases and V by 0 bases; bases with no gene match: 7. CDR3 size: 15 residues. Germline V lookup: CDR1 GTSNPN, CDR2 SVGIG (reference sequence). The CDR3 spells CAWSVLLAVDNEQFF. As DNA, the CDR3 is TGTGCCTGGAGTGTACTGCTAGCGGTCGACAATGAGCAGTTCTTC.

V usage is TRBV4-1 and J usage is TRBJ2-5; 7 bases map to TRBD1. The closer fit of TRBJ2-7 to the DNA end suggests the J call may be wrong. The CDR3 is 16 amino acids. CDR1 is MGHRA, CDR2 YSYEKL, per germline. The DNA for the CDR3 is TGCGCCAGCAGCCAAGCTAACCCGACAGGGTTCTACGAGCAGTACTTC. Translated: CASSQANPTGFYEQYF.

The chain combines TRBV11-2 with TRBJ2-5; maybe TRBD1 (6 bases). Trimming took 2 bases from V and 4 from J, leaving 20 bases between them. Germline V lookup: CDR1 SGHAT, CDR2 FQNNGV. This CDR3 is built from 17 residues. CDR3 sequence reads: CASSLNLAGATGETQYF. The CDR3 DNA sequence: TGTGCCAGCAGCTTAAACTTAGCAGGGGCAACGGGAGAGACCCAGTACTTC.

The chain links TRBV5-6 to TRBJ2-2; 7 positions agree with TRBD1. The germline CDR1 and CDR2 sequences are SGHDT and YYEEEE. The CDR3 has 15 residues. J gave up 5 bases and V 0 bases, and 4 bases lay outside the gene matches. The CDR3 region has the DNA TGTGCCAGCAGCTTGGCGGGGACAGCTACCGGGGAGCTGTTTTTT. It encodes CASSLAGTATGELFF.

The gene calls are TRBV7-9 and TRBJ1-1, with D tentatively TRBD1 (6 bases). Trimming took 6 bases from V and 1 from J, leaving 6 bases between them. The CDR3 totals 12 residues. Germline V gives CDR1 SEHNR, CDR2 FQNEAQ (reference sequence). CDR3 sequence (DNA): TGTGCCAGCAGGGACAGGAACACTGAAGCTTTCTTT. This codes for CASRDRNTEAFF.

The V and J genes are TRBV15 and TRBJ2-1; the D call may be TRBD1 or TRBD2 (5 bases each). Per germline, CDR1 LNHNV and CDR2 YYDKDF (reference sequence). The CDR3 has 13 residues. V lost 5 bases to trimming and J lost 9 bases, with 14 bases between them. This CDR3 is CATSPQERGEQFF. The DNA for the CDR3 is TGTGCCACCAGCCCTCAGGAGAGGGGTGAGCAGTTCTTC.

J is TRBJ2-7 and V is TRBV7-3; 8 bases line up with TRBD2. This CDR3 comprises 14 residues. V shed 5 bases, J shed 6 bases, and the junction held 9 bases outside the gene matches. Looked up from germline, CDR1 is SGHTA and CDR2 is FQGTGA. CDR3 region: CASSISGLAGEQYF. DNA of the CDR3: TGTGCCAGCAGCATATCCGGACTAGCTGGCGAGCAGTACTTC.

The chain combines TRBV6-6 with TRBJ2-7; TRBD1 matches 7 bases. Looked up from germline, CDR1 is MNHNY and CDR2 is SVGAGI (reference sequence). With V trimmed by 1 base and J by 3 bases, 3 bases remained unmatched. The CDR3 length is 14 residues. The CDR3 nucleotides read TGTGCCAGCAGTTACTATTCAGGGGGCTACGAGCAGTACTTC. Protein: CASSYYSGGYEQYF.

A remark on this clone: Other DNA sequences in the same sample also yield this CDR3. The chain couples TRBV27 to TRBJ1-5, with D uncertain. Germline V gene sequence: CDR1 MNHEY, CDR2 SMNVEV (reference sequence). Trimming left V 1 base short and J 1 base short, with 5 bases between. The CDR3 spans 14 residues. The CDR3 spells CASSLLGSNQPQHF. The CDR3 region has the DNA TGTGCCAGCAGTTTATTGGGAAGCAATCAGCCCCAGCATTTT.

The J gene is TRBJ2-1, the V gene TRBV7-9, with unresolved D. The CDR3 has 12 amino acids. The ends were cut back, 1 base at V and 9 bases at J, with 7 bases in the middle. Germline CDR1 reads SEHNR; CDR2 reads FQNEAQ (reference sequence). CDR3 amino acids: CASSLGAFEQFF. The CDR3 bases are TGTGCCAGCAGCTTAGGGGCCTTTGAGCAGTTCTTC.

The genes are TRBV4-1 and TRBJ1-2; unclear D gene. Germline V gene lookup returns CDR1 MGHRA and CDR2 YSYEKL. V lost 2 bases and J lost 8, with 12 bases in between. The CDR3 covers 13 residues. CDR3 sequence (DNA): TGCGCCAGCAGCCAATTATCAAGTAGGGGCTACACCTTC. Residues: CASSQLSSRGYTF.

J is TRBJ2-1 and V is TRBV5-6; D may be TRBD1 (5 bases). The CDR3 consists of 13 residues. Per the germline V gene, CDR1 is SGHDT and CDR2 is YYEEEE. Deletions cut 0 bases from V and 9 bases from J, with 10 bases between. CDR3 sequence reads: CASSLDPQGEQFF. CDR3 DNA sequence: TGTGCCAGCAGCTTGGACCCCCAGGGTGAGCAGTTCTTC.

The chain uses TRBV27 and TRBJ2-7; 7 nucleotides match TRBD2. Germline CDR1 MNHEY, CDR2 SMNVEV (reference sequence). CDR3 length: 15 residues. Losses at the gene ends were 6 bases for V and 2 bases for J; bases not matched to a gene: 10. CDR3 loop: CASRRRLAGAYEQYF. The CDR3 DNA is TGTGCCAGCAGACGAAGACTAGCAGGAGCCTACGAGCAGTACTTC.

V and J are TRBV7-6 and TRBJ1-3, with TRBD1 as a possible D gene (5 bases). The length of the CDR3 is 18 residues. CDR1 is SGHVS and CDR2 is FNYEAQ in the germline V gene. V lost 3 bases to trimming and J lost 2 bases, with 20 bases between them. The CDR3 DNA sequence: TGTGCCAGCAGCTTCAGTCCCCACCGGGACGCCACTGGAAACACCATATATTTT. It encodes CASSFSPHRDATGNTIYF.

The chain employs TRBV7-2 and TRBJ2-7; D is undetermined. Trimming took 3 bases from V and 2 from J, leaving 11 bases between them. Per germline, CDR1 SGHTA and CDR2 FQGNSA. The CDR3 is made up of 14 amino acids. The CDR3 is CASSFSQITYEQYF. In DNA form, the CDR3 reads TGTGCCAGCAGCTTCTCACAGATTACCTACGAGCAGTACTTC.

This chain links TRBV4-1 with TRBJ2-2; perhaps TRBD1 as D (6 bases). There are 15 residues in the CDR3. V was clipped by 4 bases and J by 4 bases, with 13 bases between them. Germline CDR1 MGHRA, CDR2 YSYEKL. The CDR3 reads CASSPDRTTTGELFF. The CDR3 nucleotides are TGCGCCAGCAGCCCCGACAGGACGACCACCGGGGAGCTGTTTTTT.

The rearrangement joins TRBV13 to TRBJ2-7, with TRBD2 as a possible D gene (6 bases). Germline CDR1 and CDR2: PRHDT and FYEKMQ (reference sequence). The CDR3 runs to 14 residues. Trimming took 8 bases from V and 4 from J, leaving 18 bases between them. CDR3 sequence reads: CASSEGGAVYEQYF. CDR3 sequence (DNA): TGTGCCAGCTCGGAGGGCGGGGCGGTTTACGAGCAGTACTTC.

The chain uses TRBV29-1 and TRBJ1-1; D call uncertain. The germline V and J ends were trimmed by 4 bases and 3 bases, with 15 bases remaining between them. Germline V gene data show CDR1 as SQVTM and CDR2 as ANQGSEA. The CDR3 is 14 amino acids. CDR3 amino acids: CSVVHRGRDTEAFF. The CDR3 DNA reads as TGCAGCGTTGTACACCGGGGAAGGGACACTGAAGCTTTCTTT.

This chain connects TRBV6-6 to TRBJ2-7; possible D gene TRBD2, 5 bases. V was clipped by 2 bases and J by 2 bases, with 10 bases between them. Germline V lookup: CDR1 MNHNY, CDR2 SVGAGI (reference sequence). This CDR3 spans 14 amino acids. The CDR3 reads CASSYEGPAYEQYF. In DNA form, the CDR3 reads TGTGCCAGCAGTTACGAGGGCCCAGCCTACGAGCAGTACTTC.

This chain links TRBV7-8 with TRBJ1-1; 7 bases align to TRBD1. Losses at the gene ends were 4 bases for V and 7 bases for J; bases not matched to a gene: 6. CDR1 and CDR2 (germline): SGHVS, FQNEAQ. This CDR3 is 13 amino acids long. The CDR3 is CASSSDRAGEAFF. The CDR3 bases are TGTGCCAGCAGCTCCGACAGGGCCGGTGAAGCTTTCTTT. Based on the CDR3 plus reference TRBV7-8 and TRBJ1-1, the full variable domain is GAGVSQSPRYKVAKRGQDVALRCDPISGHVSLFWYQQALGQGPEFLTYFQNEAQLDKSGLPSDRFFAERPEGSVSTLKIQRTQQEDSAVYLCASSSDRAGEAFFGQGTRLTVV.

This clone was found once. The rearrangement uses TRBV5-1 and TRBJ2-1; 9 bases match TRBD2. This CDR3 spans 14 amino acids. Germline CDR1 is SGHRS and CDR2 is YFSETQ. V lost 7 bases and J lost 1; bases outside the gene matches: 3. CDR3 sequence reads: CASGTSRSYNEQFF. In DNA, the CDR3 is TGCGCCAGCGGGACTAGCAGATCCTACAATGAGCAGTTCTTC.

This chain uses TRBV19 with TRBJ2-1, with 9 bases aligning to TRBD1. V dropped 3 bases and J dropped 3; count of bases not matched to a gene: 6. Germline assignment: CDR1 LNHDA and CDR2 SQIVND (reference sequence). The length of the CDR3 is 16 residues. The CDR3 loop is CASSIRTGVSYNEQFF. The CDR3 DNA reads as TGTGCCAGTAGTATCCGGACAGGGGTTAGCTACAATGAGCAGTTCTTC.

The V call is TRBV9, the J call TRBJ2-3; a weak D match, TRBD2 (6 bases). Germline V lookup: CDR1 SGDLS, CDR2 YYNGEE. This CDR3 has 15 amino acids. V lost 0 bases and J 5 bases, leaving 13 bases between the germline ends. In DNA form, the CDR3 reads TGTGCCAGCAGCGTAGCTCCGGGGGTCGGAGATACGCAGTATTTT. This translates into CASSVAPGVGDTQYF.